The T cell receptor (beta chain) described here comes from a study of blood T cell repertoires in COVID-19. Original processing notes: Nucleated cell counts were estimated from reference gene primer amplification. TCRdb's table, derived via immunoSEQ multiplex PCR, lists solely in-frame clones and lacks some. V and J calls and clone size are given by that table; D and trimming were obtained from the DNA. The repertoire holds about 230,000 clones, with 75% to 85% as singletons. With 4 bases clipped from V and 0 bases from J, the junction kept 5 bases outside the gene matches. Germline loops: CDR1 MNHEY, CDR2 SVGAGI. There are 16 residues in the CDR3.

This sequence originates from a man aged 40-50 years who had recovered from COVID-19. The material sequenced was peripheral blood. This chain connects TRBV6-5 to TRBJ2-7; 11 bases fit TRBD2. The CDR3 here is CASSFLLAGGSYEQYF. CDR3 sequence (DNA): TGTGCCAGCAGTTTCCTTCTAGCGGGGGGCTCCTACGAGCAGTACTTC.